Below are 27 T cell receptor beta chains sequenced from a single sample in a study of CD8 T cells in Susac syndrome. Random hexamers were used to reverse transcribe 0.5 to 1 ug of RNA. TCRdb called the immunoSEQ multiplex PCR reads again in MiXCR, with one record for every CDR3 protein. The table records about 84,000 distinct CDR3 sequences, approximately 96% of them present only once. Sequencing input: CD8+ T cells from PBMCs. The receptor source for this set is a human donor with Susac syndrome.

The CDR3 DNA follows: TGTGCCAGCAGTCGCGGACAGGGTTGGACTGAAGCTTTCTTT. Its translation: CASSRGQGWTEAFF. This chain links TRBV6-2 or TRBV6-3 with TRBJ1-1; 8 bases are shared with TRBD1. The V segment lost 5 bases and the J segment 5 bases; nucleotides outside the gene matches: 7. From germline, CDR1 is MNHEY and CDR2 SVGEGT. The CDR3 totals 14 residues.

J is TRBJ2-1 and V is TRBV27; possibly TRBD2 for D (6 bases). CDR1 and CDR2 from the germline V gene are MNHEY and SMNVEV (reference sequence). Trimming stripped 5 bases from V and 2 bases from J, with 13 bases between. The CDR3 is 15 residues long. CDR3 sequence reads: CASSVLGGTYNEQFF. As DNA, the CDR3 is TGTGCCAGCAGTGTTCTCGGGGGTACCTACAATGAGCAGTTCTTC.

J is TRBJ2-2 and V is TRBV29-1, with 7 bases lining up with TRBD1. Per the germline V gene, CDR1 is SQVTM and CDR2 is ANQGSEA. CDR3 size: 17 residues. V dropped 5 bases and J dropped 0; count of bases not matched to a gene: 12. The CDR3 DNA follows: TGCAGCGTTCGTGGGGACAGCAAAAACGCGAACACCGGGGAGCTGTTTTTT. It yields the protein CSVRGDSKNANTGELFF.

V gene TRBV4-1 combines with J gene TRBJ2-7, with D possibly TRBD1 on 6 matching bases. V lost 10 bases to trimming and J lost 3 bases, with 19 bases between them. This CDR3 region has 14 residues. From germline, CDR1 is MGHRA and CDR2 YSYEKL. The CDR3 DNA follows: TGCGCCAACCAATTCAGGGGACCTCACTACGAGCAGTACGTC. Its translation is CANQFRGPHYEQYV.

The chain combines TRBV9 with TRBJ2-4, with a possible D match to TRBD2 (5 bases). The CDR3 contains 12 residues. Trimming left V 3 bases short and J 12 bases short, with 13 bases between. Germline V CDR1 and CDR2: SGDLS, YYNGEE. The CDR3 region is CASSDDLGAQYF. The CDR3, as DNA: TGTGCCAGCAGCGACGACTTGGGAGCTCAGTACTTC.

The CDR3 here is CASSSGQGLEEQYV. The CDR3 DNA reads as TGTGCCAGCAGTTCGGGACAGGGATTGGAAGAGCAGTACGTC. V usage is TRBV6-5 and J usage is TRBJ2-7; TRBD1 aligns across 9 bases. Per germline, CDR1 MNHEY and CDR2 SVGAGI. The CDR3 runs 14 residues. J gave up 7 bases and V 4 bases, and 8 bases lay outside the gene matches.

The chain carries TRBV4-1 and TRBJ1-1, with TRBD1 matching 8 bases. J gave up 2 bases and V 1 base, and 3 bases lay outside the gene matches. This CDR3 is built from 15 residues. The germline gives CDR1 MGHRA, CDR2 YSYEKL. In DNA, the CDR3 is TGCGCCAGCAGCCAAGGGACAGGGTCCAACACTGAAGCTTTCTTT. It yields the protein CASSQGTGSNTEAFF.

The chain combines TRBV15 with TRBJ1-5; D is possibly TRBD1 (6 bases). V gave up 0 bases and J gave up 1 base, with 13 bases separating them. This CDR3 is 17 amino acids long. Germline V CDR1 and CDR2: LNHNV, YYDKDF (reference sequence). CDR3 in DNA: TGTGCCACCAGCAGAGATGGCGACAGGACGAGCAATCAGCCCCAGCATTTT. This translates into CATSRDGDRTSNQPQHF.

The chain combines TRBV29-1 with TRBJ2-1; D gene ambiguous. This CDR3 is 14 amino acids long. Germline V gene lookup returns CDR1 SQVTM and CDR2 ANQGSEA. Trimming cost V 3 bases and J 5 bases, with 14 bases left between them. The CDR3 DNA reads TGCAGCGTTGATAGACCTGTTGGCGACAATGAGCAGTTCTTC. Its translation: CSVDRPVGDNEQFF.

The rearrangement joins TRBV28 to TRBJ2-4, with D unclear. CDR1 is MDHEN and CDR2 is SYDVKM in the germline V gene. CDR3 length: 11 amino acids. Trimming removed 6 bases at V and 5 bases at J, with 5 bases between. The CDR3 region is CASSLENIQYF. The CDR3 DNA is TGTGCCAGCAGCCTCGAAAACATTCAGTACTTC.

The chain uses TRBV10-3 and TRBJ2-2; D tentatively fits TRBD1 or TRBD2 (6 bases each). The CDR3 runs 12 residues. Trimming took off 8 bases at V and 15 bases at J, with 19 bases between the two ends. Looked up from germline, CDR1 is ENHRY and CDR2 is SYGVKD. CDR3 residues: CAIAGGRGEVFF. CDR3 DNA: TGTGCCATCGCCGGGGGCAGGGGAGAGGTGTTTTTT.

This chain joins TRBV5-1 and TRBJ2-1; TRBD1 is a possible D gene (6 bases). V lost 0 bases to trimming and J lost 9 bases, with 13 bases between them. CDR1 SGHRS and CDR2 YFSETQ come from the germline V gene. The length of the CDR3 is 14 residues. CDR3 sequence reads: CASSLAVQGTEQFF. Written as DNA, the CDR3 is TGCGCCAGCAGCTTGGCCGTACAGGGCACTGAGCAGTTCTTC.

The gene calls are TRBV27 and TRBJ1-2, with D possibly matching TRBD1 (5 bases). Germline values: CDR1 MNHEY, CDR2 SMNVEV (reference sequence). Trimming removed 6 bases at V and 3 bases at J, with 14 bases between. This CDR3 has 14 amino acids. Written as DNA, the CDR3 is TGTGCCAGCAGCAAGACAGCGTTAGACTATGGCTACACCTTC. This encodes CASSKTALDYGYTF.

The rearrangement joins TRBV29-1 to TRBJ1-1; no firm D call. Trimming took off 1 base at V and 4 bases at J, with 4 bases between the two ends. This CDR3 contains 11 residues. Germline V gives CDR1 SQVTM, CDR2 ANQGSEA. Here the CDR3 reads CSVEGTTEAFF. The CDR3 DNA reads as TGCAGCGTTGAAGGCACCACTGAAGCTTTCTTT.

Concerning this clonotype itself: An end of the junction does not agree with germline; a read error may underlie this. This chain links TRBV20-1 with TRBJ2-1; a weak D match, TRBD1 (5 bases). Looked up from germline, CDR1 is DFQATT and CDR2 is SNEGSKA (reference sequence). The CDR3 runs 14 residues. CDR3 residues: CSARDRNSYNEQFF. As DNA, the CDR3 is TGCAGTGCCAGAGACAGAAACTCCTACAATGAGCAGTTCTTC.

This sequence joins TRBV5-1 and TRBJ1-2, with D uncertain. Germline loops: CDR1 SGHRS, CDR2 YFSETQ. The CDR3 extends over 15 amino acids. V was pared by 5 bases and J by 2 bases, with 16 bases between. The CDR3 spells CASRVPNGVNYGYTF. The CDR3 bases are TGCGCCAGCAGAGTCCCCAATGGAGTGAACTATGGCTACACCTTC.

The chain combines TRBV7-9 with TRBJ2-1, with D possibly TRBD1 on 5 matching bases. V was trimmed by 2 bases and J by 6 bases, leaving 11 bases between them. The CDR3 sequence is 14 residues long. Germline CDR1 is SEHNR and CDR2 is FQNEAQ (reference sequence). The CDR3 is CASSLTQGSNEQFF. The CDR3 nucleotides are TGTGCCAGCAGCTTAACTCAGGGAAGCAATGAGCAGTTCTTC.

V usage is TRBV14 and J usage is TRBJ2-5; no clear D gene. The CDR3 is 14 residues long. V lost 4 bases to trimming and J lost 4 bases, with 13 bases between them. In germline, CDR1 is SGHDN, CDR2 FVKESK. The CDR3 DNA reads TGTGCCAGCAGCCCGGAAGTGTATGGAGAGACCCAGTACTTC. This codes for CASSPEVYGETQYF.

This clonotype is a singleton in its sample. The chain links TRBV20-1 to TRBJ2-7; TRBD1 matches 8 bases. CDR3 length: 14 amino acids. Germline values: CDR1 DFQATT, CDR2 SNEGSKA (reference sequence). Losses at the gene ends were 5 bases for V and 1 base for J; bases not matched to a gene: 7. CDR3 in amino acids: CSAVTRGQSYEQYF. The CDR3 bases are TGCAGTGCTGTAACCAGGGGGCAGTCCTACGAGCAGTACTTC.

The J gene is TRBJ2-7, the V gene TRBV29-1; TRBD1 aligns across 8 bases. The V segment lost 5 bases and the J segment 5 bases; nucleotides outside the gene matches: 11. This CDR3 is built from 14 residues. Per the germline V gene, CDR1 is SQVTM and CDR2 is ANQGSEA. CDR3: CSVYLTGTGHEQYF. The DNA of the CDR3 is TGCAGCGTTTATTTAACAGGGACAGGCCACGAGCAGTACTTC.

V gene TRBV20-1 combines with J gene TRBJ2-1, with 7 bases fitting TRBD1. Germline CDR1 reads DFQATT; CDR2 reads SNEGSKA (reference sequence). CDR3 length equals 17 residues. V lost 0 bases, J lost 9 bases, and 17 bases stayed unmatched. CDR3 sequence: CSARDLNRGVPSGEQFF. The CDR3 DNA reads TGCAGTGCTAGAGATCTAAACAGGGGAGTTCCTAGTGGTGAGCAGTTCTTC.

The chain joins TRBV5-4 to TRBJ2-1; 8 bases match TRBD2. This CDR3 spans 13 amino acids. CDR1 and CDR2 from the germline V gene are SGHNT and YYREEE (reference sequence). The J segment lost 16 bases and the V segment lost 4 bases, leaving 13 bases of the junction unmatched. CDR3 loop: CASSPGGAPSPFF. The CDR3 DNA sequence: TGTGCCAGCAGCCCGGGGGGGGCTCCATCCCCTTTCTTC.

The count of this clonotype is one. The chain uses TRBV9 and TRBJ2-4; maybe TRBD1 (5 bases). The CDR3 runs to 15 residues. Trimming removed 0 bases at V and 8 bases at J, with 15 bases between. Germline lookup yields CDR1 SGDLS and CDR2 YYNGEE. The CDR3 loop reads CASSVGGAPGDIQYF. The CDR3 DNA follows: TGTGCCAGCAGCGTAGGTGGGGCCCCTGGGGACATTCAGTACTTC. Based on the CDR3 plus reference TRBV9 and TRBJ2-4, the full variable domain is DSGVTQTPKHLITATGQRVTLRCSPRSGDLSVYWYQQSLDQGLQFLIQYYNGEERAKGNILERFSAQQFPDLHSELNLSSLELGDSALYFCASSVGGAPGDIQYFGAGTRLSVL.

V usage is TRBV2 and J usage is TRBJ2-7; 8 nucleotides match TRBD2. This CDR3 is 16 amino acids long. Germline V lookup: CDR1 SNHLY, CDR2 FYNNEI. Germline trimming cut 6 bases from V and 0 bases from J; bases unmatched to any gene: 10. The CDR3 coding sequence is TGTGCCAGCAGGAGGCTAGCGGGCCGAAGCTCCTACGAGCAGTACTTC. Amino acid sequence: CASRRLAGRSSYEQYF.

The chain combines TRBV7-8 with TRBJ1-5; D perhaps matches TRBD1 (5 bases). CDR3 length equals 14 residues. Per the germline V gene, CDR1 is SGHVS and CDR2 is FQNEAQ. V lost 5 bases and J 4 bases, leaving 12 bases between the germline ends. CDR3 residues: CASSTRGSNQPQHF. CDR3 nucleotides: TGTGCCAGCAGCACGAGGGGCAGTAATCAGCCCCAGCATTTT.

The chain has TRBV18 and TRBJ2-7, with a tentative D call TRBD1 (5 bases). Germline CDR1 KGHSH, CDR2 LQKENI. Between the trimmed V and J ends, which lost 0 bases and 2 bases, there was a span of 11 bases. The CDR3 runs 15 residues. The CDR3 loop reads CASSPPGPFTYEQYF. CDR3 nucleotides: TGTGCCAGCTCACCACCGGGGCCGTTCACCTACGAGCAGTACTTC.

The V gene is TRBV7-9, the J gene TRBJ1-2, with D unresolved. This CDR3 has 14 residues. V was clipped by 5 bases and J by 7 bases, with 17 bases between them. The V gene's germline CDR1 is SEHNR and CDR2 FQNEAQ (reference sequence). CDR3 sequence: CASSPPLGTTGYTF. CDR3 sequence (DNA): TGTGCCAGCAGCCCCCCTTTGGGAACAACTGGCTACACCTTC.